This T cell receptor (beta chain) was identified in a study of blood T cell repertoires in COVID-19. Study-level background: The study drew acute and convalescent COVID-19 samples from the United States, Italy and Spain. The analysed material was cDNA or gDNA that came from T cells, B-cell-depleted T cells, or PBMCs.

The CDR3 runs to 14 residues. Trimming took 2 bases from V and 0 from J, leaving 5 bases between them. CDR1 is SGHRS, CDR2 YFSETQ, per germline. In the original processing: Reference gene primer amplification gave nucleated cell count estimates. The method was immunoSEQ multiplex PCR; TCRdb's version includes in-frame clones alone and lacks a portion of them. That table gives V, J and clone size, and the DNA gave D and trimming. This sample carries more than 150,000 clones, approximately 85% of them seen once, and the ten largest clones take 12%. The chain joins TRBV5-1 to TRBJ1-4; D ambiguous. The sample taken for sequencing was PBMCs or T cells enriched from blood (not recorded which). This clonotype originated in a man aged 35 to 55 who had recovered from COVID-19. The CDR3 bases are TGCGCCAGCAGCTTAGAGACAACTAATGAAAAACTGTTTTTT. Amino acids: CASSLETTNEKLFF.